This TCR beta chain stems from a study of blood T cell repertoires in COVID-19. Study background: The United States, Italy and Spain supplied acute and convalescent COVID-19 samples. The analysed material was cDNA or gDNA that came from T cells, B-cell-depleted T cells, or PBMCs.

Authors' analysis steps: Estimates of nucleated cell counts were drawn from the amplification of reference gene primers. Sequenced by immunoSEQ multiplex PCR; TCRdb stores in-frame clones only, minus some. V, J and clone size derive from that table, while D and trimming were established from the DNA sequence. The sample has about 200,000 clones; around 89% are singletons. CDR1 and CDR2 from the germline V gene are KGHSH and LQKENI. The CDR3 runs to 17 residues. The trim removed 4 bases at V and 2 bases at J, leaving 5 bases unmatched. This TCR came from a man aged 25-45 years who had recovered from COVID-19. The sample consisted of PBMCs or T cells enriched from blood (not recorded which). The gene calls are TRBV18 and TRBJ2-1; 13 bases align to TRBD2. CDR3 coding DNA: TGTGCCAGCTCACTGGGACTAGCGGGGACCCCCTACAATGAGCAGTTCTTC. As protein: CASSLGLAGTPYNEQFF.